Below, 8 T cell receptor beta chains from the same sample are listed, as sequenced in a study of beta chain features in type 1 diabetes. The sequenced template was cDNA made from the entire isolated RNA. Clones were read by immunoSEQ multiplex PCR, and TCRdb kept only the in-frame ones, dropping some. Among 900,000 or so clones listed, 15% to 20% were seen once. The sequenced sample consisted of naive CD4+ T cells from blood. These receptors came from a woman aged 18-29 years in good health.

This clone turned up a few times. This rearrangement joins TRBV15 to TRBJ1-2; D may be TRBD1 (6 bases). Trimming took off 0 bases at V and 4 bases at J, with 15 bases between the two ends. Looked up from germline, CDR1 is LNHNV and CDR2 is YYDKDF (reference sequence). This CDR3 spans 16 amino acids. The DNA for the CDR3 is TGTGCCACCAGCAGAGAACCTCGGACAGTCCCCTATGGCTACACCTTC. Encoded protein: CATSREPRTVPYGYTF. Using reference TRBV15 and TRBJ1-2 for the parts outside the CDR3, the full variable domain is DAMVIQNPRYQVTQFGKPVTLSCSQTLNHNVMYWYQQKSSQAPKLLFHYYDKDFNNEADTPDNFQSRRPNTSFCFLDIRSPGLGDTAMYLCATSREPRTVPYGYTFGSGTRLTVV.

CDR3 coding DNA: TGTGCCAGCAGCCGTAAGGGACTAGCGTATTTAAGAGATCAGTTCTTC. This translates into CASSRKGLAYLRDQFF. The chain links TRBV5-6 to TRBJ2-1; 10 bases agree with TRBD2. CDR1 and CDR2 (germline): SGHDT, YYEEEE. The CDR3 spans 16 residues. The V segment lost 4 bases and the J segment 13 bases; nucleotides outside the gene matches: 17.

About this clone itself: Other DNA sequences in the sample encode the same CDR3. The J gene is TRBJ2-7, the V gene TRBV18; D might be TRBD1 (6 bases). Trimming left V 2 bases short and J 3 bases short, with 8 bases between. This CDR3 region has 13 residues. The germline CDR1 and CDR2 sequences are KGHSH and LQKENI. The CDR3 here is CASSPGTNYEQYF. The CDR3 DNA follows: TGTGCCAGCTCACCAGGGACAAACTACGAGCAGTACTTC.

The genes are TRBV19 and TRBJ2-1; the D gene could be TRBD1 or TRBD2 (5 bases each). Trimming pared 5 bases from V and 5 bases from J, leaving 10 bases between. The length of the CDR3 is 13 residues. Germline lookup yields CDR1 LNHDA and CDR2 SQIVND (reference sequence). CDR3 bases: TGTGCCAGTAGTGTCACGGGGCACAATGAGCAGTTCTTC. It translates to CASSVTGHNEQFF.

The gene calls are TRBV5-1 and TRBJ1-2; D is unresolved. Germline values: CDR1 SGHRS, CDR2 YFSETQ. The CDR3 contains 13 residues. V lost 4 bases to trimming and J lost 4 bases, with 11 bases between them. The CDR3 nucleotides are TGCGCCAGCAGCATGGATCCCCTCTATGGCTACACCTTC. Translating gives CASSMDPLYGYTF.

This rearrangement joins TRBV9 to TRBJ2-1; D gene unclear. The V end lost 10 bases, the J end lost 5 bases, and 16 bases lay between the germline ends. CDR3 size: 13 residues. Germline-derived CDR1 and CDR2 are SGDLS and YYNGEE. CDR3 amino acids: CAADKEGNNEQFF. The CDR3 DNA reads TGTGCCGCAGACAAGGAAGGGAACAATGAGCAGTTCTTC.

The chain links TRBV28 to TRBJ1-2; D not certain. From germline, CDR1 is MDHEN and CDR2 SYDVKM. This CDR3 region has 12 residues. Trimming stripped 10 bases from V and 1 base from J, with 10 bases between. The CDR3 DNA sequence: TGTGCCATCCCGGAGGGTAACTATGGCTACACCTTC. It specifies CAIPEGNYGYTF.

The CDR3 sequence: CASSPGTGEKNIQYF. The CDR3 bases are TGTGCCAGCAGCCCAGGGACAGGTGAAAAAAACATTCAGTACTTC. The chain carries TRBV7-9 and TRBJ2-4, with 8 bases fitting TRBD1. The germline gives CDR1 SEHNR, CDR2 FQNEAQ (reference sequence). The ends lost 5 bases at V and 4 bases at J; junction bases unmatched: 7. The CDR3 extends over 15 amino acids. The full variable domain, its missing parts supplied by reference TRBV7-9 and TRBJ2-4, is DTGVSQNPRHKITKRGQNVTFRCDPISEHNRLYWYRQTLGQGPEFLTYFQNEAQLEKSRLLSDRFSAERPKGSFSTLEIQRTEQGDSAMYLCASSPGTGEKNIQYFGAGTRLSVL.